This T cell receptor (beta chain) was profiled in a study of sequential checkpoint blockade in melanoma. Trimming cost V 1 base and J 8 bases; bases outside gene matches: 8. Germline assignment: CDR1 MNHEY and CDR2 SMNVEV (reference sequence). This CDR3 is built from 17 residues. Sequencing was performed with immunoSEQ multiplex PCR; in TCRdb, only in-frame clones are kept and a portion is missing. The repertoire includes 35,000 to 45,000 clones, just under 85% of them detected once, and around 5.8% sits in the top ten. The sample's treatment: randomized to nivolumab then ipilimumab (arm A) or the reverse (arm B).

The clonotype comes from a human donor with melanoma. Specimen: CD8+ T cells sorted from blood (inferred from file names), collected from a patient given nivolumab and ipilimumab in sequence. The V and J genes are TRBV27 and TRBJ2-1; TRBD2 matches 13 bases. The CDR3 DNA sequence: TGTGCCAGCAGTTTATATCTCACTAGCGGGAGGGAGGATGAGCAGTTCTTC. Residues: CASSLYLTSGREDEQFF.